What follows is one T cell receptor beta chain and its context. The sample belongs to a study of T cell changes during pregnancy in multiple sclerosis. TCRdb's table, derived via immunoSEQ multiplex PCR, lists solely in-frame clones and lacks some. The sample consists of about 120,000 clones, about 94% of them appearing once. The sequenced sample was peripheral blood, obtained before pregnancy. The receptor was isolated from a female donor with multiple sclerosis, enrolled in a pregnancy study.

The CDR3 loop is CATCRDRGEKLFF. The CDR3 coding sequence is TGTGCCACCTGCCGGGACAGGGGTGAAAAACTGTTTTTT. V gene TRBV19 combines with J gene TRBJ1-4; 10 nucleotides agree with TRBD1. Germline-derived CDR1 and CDR2 are LNHDA and SQIVND (reference sequence). The CDR3 length is 13 residues. V was pared by 10 bases and J by 7 bases, with 6 bases of the junction left unmatched.